These T cell receptor beta chains were read from a single sample in a study of PD-L1 blockade in urothelial cancer. The table came from immunoSEQ multiplex PCR; TCRdb's copy has only in-frame clones and leaves some out. The sample has 90,000 to 130,000 clones; under 95% are singletons. The material sequenced was PBMCs, taken around atezolizumab (anti-PD-L1) treatment. These receptors were collected from a man between 60 and 75 years old with urothelial cancer. Both conserved end residues are part of each CDR3. The D gene is left open where the match is weak. Clone size is shown for a subset of rows, as once, few, many or a class of expanded clone.

CDR3aa: CASRGLLYEQYF; CDR3nt: TGTGCCAGCAGGGGACTACTCTACGAGCAGTACTTC; abundance: .; j_gene: TRBJ2-7; v_gene: TRBV6-5; d_gene: TRBD2
CDR3aa: CASSATGTYEQYF; CDR3nt: TGTGCCAGCAGTGCGACAGGGACCTACGAGCAGTACTTC; abundance: few; j_gene: TRBJ2-7; v_gene: TRBV25-1; d_gene: TRBD1
CDR3aa: CASSLDRDTGELFF; CDR3nt: TGTGCCAGCAGCTTAGACCGGGACACCGGGGAGCTGTTTTTT; abundance: .; j_gene: TRBJ2-2; v_gene: TRBV7-2; d_gene: .
CDR3aa: CAISESQGRSSYNEQFF; CDR3nt: TGTGCCATCAGTGAGTCGCAGGGTAGAAGCTCCTACAATGAGCAGTTCTTC; abundance: .; j_gene: TRBJ2-1; v_gene: TRBV10-3; d_gene: .
CDR3aa: CATRTLASNNEQFF; CDR3nt: TGTGCCACCAGGACATTAGCTAGCAACAATGAGCAGTTCTTC; abundance: .; j_gene: TRBJ2-1; v_gene: TRBV10-3; d_gene: .
CDR3aa: CASSIERGETQYF; CDR3nt: TGTGCCAGTAGTATAGAACGGGGTGAGACCCAGTACTTC; abundance: .; j_gene: TRBJ2-5; v_gene: TRBV19; d_gene: .
CDR3aa: CASSFTGKGIYEQYF; CDR3nt: TGCGCCAGCAGCTTTACAGGGAAGGGGATTTACGAGCAGTACTTC; abundance: .; j_gene: TRBJ2-7; v_gene: TRBV5-1; d_gene: .
CDR3aa: CASSQDWGQLNEKLFF; CDR3nt: TGCGCCAGCAGCCAAGATTGGGGACAGCTCAATGAAAAACTGTTTTTT; abundance: .; j_gene: TRBJ1-4; v_gene: TRBV4-3; d_gene: TRBD1
CDR3aa: CASSYRRANTGELFF; CDR3nt: TGTGCCAGCAGTTACCGCAGGGCGAACACCGGGGAGCTGTTTTTT; abundance: .; j_gene: TRBJ2-2; v_gene: TRBV6-5; d_gene: .
CDR3aa: CASSVAGLNTEAFF; CDR3nt: TGTGCCAGCAGCGTAGCAGGTCTTAACACTGAAGCTTTCTTT; abundance: .; j_gene: TRBJ1-1; v_gene: TRBV9; d_gene: .
CDR3aa: CASSSTGTSGDEQFF; CDR3nt: TGTGCCAGCAGTTCAACCGGGACTAGCGGAGATGAGCAGTTCTTC; abundance: .; j_gene: TRBJ2-1; v_gene: TRBV28; d_gene: TRBD2
CDR3aa: CASSLVGATYEQYF; CDR3nt: TGTGCCAGCAGCTTAGTGGGGGCCACCTACGAGCAGTACTTC; abundance: .; j_gene: TRBJ2-7; v_gene: TRBV7-2; d_gene: .
CDR3aa: CSAESQETQYF; CDR3nt: TGCAGTGCCGAGTCCCAAGAGACCCAGTACTTC; abundance: .; j_gene: TRBJ2-5; v_gene: TRBV20-1; d_gene: .
CDR3aa: CASSLMGQGLGNSPLHF; CDR3nt: TGTGCCAGCAGCTTAATGGGACAGGGGTTGGGGAATTCACCCCTCCACTTT; abundance: .; j_gene: TRBJ1-6; v_gene: TRBV7-2; d_gene: TRBD1
CDR3aa: CASSFGPLAGEQFF; CDR3nt: TGCGCCAGCAGTTTCGGTCCGTTAGCGGGGGAGCAGTTCTTC; abundance: .; j_gene: TRBJ2-1; v_gene: TRBV5-1; d_gene: TRBD2
CDR3aa: CASSYSRGQGNYGYTF; CDR3nt: TGTGCCAGCAGTTACTCGAGGGGACAGGGTAACTATGGCTACACCTTC; abundance: hyperexpanded; j_gene: TRBJ1-2; v_gene: TRBV6-5; d_gene: TRBD1
CDR3aa: CASSRLAGRNQETQYF; CDR3nt: TGTGCCAGCAGCCGACTAGCGGGGAGAAACCAAGAGACCCAGTACTTC; abundance: .; j_gene: TRBJ2-5; v_gene: TRBV4-2; d_gene: TRBD2
CDR3aa: CAWTDRGSTDTQYF; CDR3nt: TGTGCCTGGACCGACAGGGGGAGCACAGATACGCAGTATTTT; abundance: .; j_gene: TRBJ2-3; v_gene: TRBV30; d_gene: TRBD1
CDR3aa: CALDGPTGLTDTQYF; CDR3nt: TGTGCCTTGGATGGCCCGACAGGGCTAACAGATACGCAGTATTTT; abundance: .; j_gene: TRBJ2-3; v_gene: TRBV30; d_gene: TRBD1
CDR3aa: CASSQVGQGAGNQPQHF; CDR3nt: TGTGCCAGCAGCCAAGTCGGACAGGGGGCGGGCAATCAGCCCCAGCATTTT; abundance: .; j_gene: TRBJ1-5; v_gene: TRBV4-2; d_gene: TRBD1
CDR3aa: CASSLAAGSYEQYF; CDR3nt: TGTGCCAGCAGCTTAGCGGCGGGATCCTACGAGCAGTACTTC; abundance: .; j_gene: TRBJ2-7; v_gene: TRBV7-2; d_gene: .
CDR3aa: CASSLRPLGSGNKETQYF; CDR3nt: TGTGCCAGCAGCTTAAGGCCCTTAGGTAGCGGGAATAAAGAGACCCAGTACTTC; abundance: .; j_gene: TRBJ2-5; v_gene: TRBV7-2; d_gene: TRBD2
CDR3aa: CASSPNPTSYNEQFF; CDR3nt: TGTGCCAGCTCACCAAATCCTACCTCCTACAATGAGCAGTTCTTC; abundance: .; j_gene: TRBJ2-1; v_gene: TRBV18; d_gene: .
CDR3aa: CASSYTGKETQYF; CDR3nt: TGTGCCAGCAGCTACACAGGCAAAGAGACCCAGTACTTC; abundance: .; j_gene: TRBJ2-5; v_gene: TRBV7-2; d_gene: .
CDR3aa: CASSPSREGGEQYF; CDR3nt: TGTGCCAGCTCACCAAGCCGGGAGGGGGGCGAGCAGTACTTC; abundance: .; j_gene: TRBJ2-7; v_gene: TRBV18; d_gene: TRBD2